These T cell receptor beta chains were read from a single sample in a study of blood T cell repertoires in COVID-19. Some clones are missing from TCRdb's copy, which holds only in-frame ones; the method was immunoSEQ multiplex PCR. The table lists a few hundred thousand clones, about 86% of them singletons, with around 4.5% in the top ten. Input material: PBMCs or T cells enriched from blood (not recorded which). These receptors all come from a woman aged 40 to 50 with acute COVID-19. The CDR3 runs from the conserved cysteine through the conserved F or W. D genes are given only for firm matches. Clone sizes are given selectively: once, few, many, or a class where the clone is expanded.

TRBD1	TRBV7-9	.	TRBJ1-1	TGTGCCAGCAGCTTAGCGCTCGGGACAGGTGAAGCTTTCTTT	CASSLALGTGEAFF
TRBD1	TRBV15	.	TRBJ2-3	TGTGCCACCAGCAGGGACAGGGGGTCCACAGATACGCAGTATTTT	CATSRDRGSTDTQYF
TRBD1	TRBV7-8	.	TRBJ2-3	TGTGCCCTCCTCCAGGGGGGCACAGATACGCAGTATTTT	CALLQGGTDTQYF
.	TRBV4-2	.	TRBJ1-2	TGTGCCAGCAGCCAATCGGACAGCAGATATGGCTACACCTTC	CASSQSDSRYGYTF
.	TRBV3-1/TRBV3-2	.	TRBJ1-1	TGTGCCAGCAGCCCGGACGGGAGGATCACTGAAGCTTTCTTT	CASSPDGRITEAFF
TRBD1	TRBV2	.	TRBJ1-2	TGTGCCAGCAGGAGGGGACAGGCGATTAACTATGGCTACACCTTC	CASRRGQAINYGYTF
.	TRBV19	.	TRBJ2-1	TGTGCCAGTAAACGGTCGCGGGCCCCCTACAATGAGCAGTTCTTC	CASKRSRAPYNEQFF
TRBD2	TRBV7-2	.	TRBJ2-3	TGTGCCAGCAGCTTAGCTAGCGGGGGCTCAGATACGCAGTATTTT	CASSLASGGSDTQYF
.	TRBV12-3/TRBV12-4	few	TRBJ1-6	TGTGCCAGCAGTTTAGCACGGAATTCACCCCTCCACTTT	CASSLARNSPLHF
TRBD2	TRBV18	.	TRBJ2-3	TGTGCCAGCTCAGAAGTCCAAGCGGGGCTTAGCACAGATACGCAGTATTTT	CASSEVQAGLSTDTQYF
.	TRBV4-1	.	TRBJ2-2	TGCGCCAGCAGCTCTACTCGGGGGGCGCGGGAGCTGTTTTTT	CASSSTRGARELFF
TRBD2	TRBV19	once	TRBJ2-7	TGTGCCACCCAAAAGACTAGCGGGTCCTCCTACGAGCAGTACTTC	CATQKTSGSSYEQYF
TRBD1	TRBV6-5	.	TRBJ1-4	TGTGCCAGCAGCCGGGACAGGGTTGCTAATGAAAAACTGTTTTTT	CASSRDRVANEKLFF
.	TRBV10-3	.	TRBJ2-5	TGTGCCATCAGTGAGTCGGGGCCCCAAGAGACCCAGTACTTC	CAISESGPQETQYF
.	TRBV5-1	.	TRBJ1-3	TGCGCCAGCAGCTTGGGAGCAGCGGCTGGAAACACCATATATTTT	CASSLGAAAGNTIYF
TRBD1	TRBV4-3	.	TRBJ1-2	TGCGCCAGCAGCCTGATCGGGACAGGGGGGGTTAACTATGGCTACACCTTC	CASSLIGTGGVNYGYTF
.	TRBV12-5	.	TRBJ2-1	TGTGCTAGTGGTTTGGGGGGCCTGAATGAGCAGTTCTTC	CASGLGGLNEQFF
TRBD1	TRBV7-8	once	TRBJ1-1	TGTGCCAGCAGCTTGGGACAGGGTTATGGCACTGAAGCTTTCTTT	CASSLGQGYGTEAFF
TRBD1	TRBV18	.	TRBJ1-3	TGTGCCAGCTCACCGGCGGTGAGGGGGCAAGCTGGAAACACCATATATTTT	CASSPAVRGQAGNTIYF
.	TRBV6-5	.	TRBJ1-3	TGTGCCAGCAGTACAGCGTGGGGCACTGGAAACACCATATATTTT	CASSTAWGTGNTIYF
.	TRBV19	.	TRBJ1-2	TGTGCCAGTAGTATAAGAGGATTCTATGGCTACACCTTC	CASSIRGFYGYTF
TRBD1	TRBV6-5	.	TRBJ2-7	TGTGCCAGCAGTTACATCAGGACAGGGGACGAGCAGTACTTC	CASSYIRTGDEQYF
TRBD2	TRBV10-3	.	TRBJ2-7	TGTGCCATCAGTGAACGGACTAGCGGGACCAGCTCCTACGAGCAGTACTTC	CAISERTSGTSSYEQYF
.	TRBV6-1	.	TRBJ1-4	TGTGCCAGCAGTGAACAGGGACTTTGGAGGGGAACTAATGAAAAACTGTTTTTT	CASSEQGLWRGTNEKLFF
.	TRBV7-3	.	TRBJ2-3	TGTGCCAGCAGCTTAGTACGGGAGTCCACAGATACGCAGTATTTT	CASSLVRESTDTQYF
.	TRBV3-1/TRBV3-2	.	TRBJ1-1	TGTGCCAGCAGCCTAGGGGTCCAATCTGGCACTGAAGCTTTCTTT	CASSLGVQSGTEAFF
TRBD2	TRBV28	.	TRBJ2-7	TGTGCCAGCAGTTTATTTGGGCTAGCGGGCCTTTGGTACTACGAGCAGTACTTC	CASSLFGLAGLWYYEQYF
.	TRBV7-2	.	TRBJ1-3	TGTGCCAGCAGCACCCATTCCGGGGGAAACTCTGGAAACACCATATATTTT	CASSTHSGGNSGNTIYF
TRBD2	TRBV6-5	.	TRBJ2-1	TGTGCCAGCAGTTACTCCGTACTAGCGGGAGACTATGAGCAGTTCTTC	CASSYSVLAGDYEQFF